These 3 T cell receptor beta chains originate from one sample sequenced in a study of T cell repertoires in cytomegalovirus infection. No cognate antigen is known for these TCRs. TCRdb reprocessed the reads via MiXCR and lists one record per CDR3 protein. The table records roughly 990,000 distinct CDR3 sequences, roughly 30% of them present only once. The sequences come from cultured CD8+ T cells from PBMCs, collected from culture after CMV antigen stimulation. These TCRs come from a human donor in good health (CMV status not recorded). Some clones in this sample may be carry-over from other donors' samples.

This clonotype was recorded many times. The V gene is TRBV6-1, the J gene TRBJ2-1; the match to TRBD1 covers 7 bases. CDR1 is MNHNS, CDR2 SASEGT, per germline. The CDR3 has 13 residues. The junction had 6 bases not matched to a gene; V was cut back by 1 base and J by 12 bases. This chain's CDR3 is CASSEVAGGRQFF. CDR3 coding DNA: TGTGCCAGCAGTGAAGTGGCAGGGGGTCGGCAGTTCTTC.

CDR3 sequence: CASSPAAGRDEQFF. The CDR3 DNA sequence: TGTGCCAGCAGCCCAGCGGCCGGTCGGGATGAGCAGTTCTTC. V gene TRBV7-6 combines with J gene TRBJ2-1, with D possibly matching TRBD2 (5 bases). The germline gives CDR1 SGHVS, CDR2 FNYEAQ. The CDR3 spans 14 residues. V lost 5 bases and J lost 8, with 16 bases in between. The full variable domain, in which reference TRBV7-6 and TRBJ2-1 provide the parts outside the CDR3, is GAGVSQSPRYKVTKRGQDVALRCDPISGHVSLYWYRQALGQGPEFLTYFNYEAQQDKSGLPNDRFSAERPEGSISTLTIQRTEQRDSAMYRCASSPAAGRDEQFFGPGTRLTVL.

As regards this clonotype: At one end, the junction sequence differs from germline, possibly due to a read error. The chain uses TRBV6-1 and TRBJ2-3; D possibly corresponds to TRBD2 (7 bases). The germline V gene has CDR1 MNHNS and CDR2 SASEGT. The CDR3 is 16 amino acids. The CDR3 DNA is TGTGCCAGCAGTGAAGCGCGAAAGGGGGGGGGCCCGTTCACCCATTTT. Protein: CASSEARKGGGPFTHF.